This T cell receptor beta chain was recorded in a study of blood T cell repertoires in COVID-19. Across the whole study: COVID-19 samples, acute and convalescent, were from the United States, Italy and Spain.

The CDR3 consists of 15 residues. Germline V gene sequence: CDR1 KGHSH, CDR2 LQKENI. The V and J ends lost 2 bases and 4 bases respectively, with 14 bases between them. As processed by the authors: Cell counts per sample came from amplifying reference gene primers. TCRdb's copy holds only in-frame clones and misses some; the assay was immunoSEQ multiplex PCR. V, J and clone size reflect that table, while D and trimming were determined from the DNA. The profile shows roughly 260,000 clones, more than 65% of them singletons. Sequences were obtained from peripheral blood. This receptor was obtained from a young woman with acute or convalescent COVID-19. The chain joins TRBV18 to TRBJ2-5; TRBD1 is a possible D gene (5 bases). CDR3 sequence reads: CASSPGAGSIETQYF. In nucleotides, the CDR3 is TGTGCCAGCTCACCAGGGGCAGGGTCTATAGAGACCCAGTACTTC.